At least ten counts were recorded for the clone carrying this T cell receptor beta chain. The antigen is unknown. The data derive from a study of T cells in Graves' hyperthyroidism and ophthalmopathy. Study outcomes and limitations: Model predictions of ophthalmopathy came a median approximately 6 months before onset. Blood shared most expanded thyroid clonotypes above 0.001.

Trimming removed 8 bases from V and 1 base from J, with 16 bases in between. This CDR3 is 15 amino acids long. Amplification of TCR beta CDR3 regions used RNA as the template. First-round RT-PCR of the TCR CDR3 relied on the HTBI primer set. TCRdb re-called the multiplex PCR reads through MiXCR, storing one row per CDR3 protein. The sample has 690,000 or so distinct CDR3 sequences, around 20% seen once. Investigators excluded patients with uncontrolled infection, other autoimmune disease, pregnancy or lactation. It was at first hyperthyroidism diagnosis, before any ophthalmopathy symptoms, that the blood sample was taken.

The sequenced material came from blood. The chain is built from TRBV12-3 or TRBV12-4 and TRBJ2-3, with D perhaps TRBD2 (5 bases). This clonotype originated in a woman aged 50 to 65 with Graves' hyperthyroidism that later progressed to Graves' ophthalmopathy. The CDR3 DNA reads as TGTGCCAGCGACCCCCGCGGGCCTGGCACAGATACGCAGTATTTT. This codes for CASDPRGPGTDTQYF.